This TCR beta chain was sequenced for a study of blood T cell repertoires in COVID-19. As for the study in general: The origin of the acute and convalescent COVID-19 samples was the United States, Italy and Spain. Sources were T cells, B-cell-depleted T cells, or PBMCs; the material itself was cDNA or gDNA.

The authors' processing: By means of reference gene primer amplification, nucleated cell counts were estimated. Sequencing was performed with immunoSEQ multiplex PCR; in TCRdb, only in-frame clones are kept and a portion is missing. That table supplies the V and J calls and clone size; D and trimming were determined from the DNA. The data hold roughly 57,000 clones, with approximately 87% observed a single time. The sequence was obtained from a man aged 55 to 69 with active or convalescent COVID-19. The specimen sequenced was peripheral blood.

The CDR3 bases are TGTGCCAGCTCACCACCCTCAGTCGATGAGCAGTTCTTC. It is translated as CASSPPSVDEQFF. V gene TRBV18 combines with J gene TRBJ2-1; no definite D call. Germline V gene sequence: CDR1 KGHSH, CDR2 LQKENI. V was trimmed by 0 bases and J by 8 bases, leaving 8 bases between them. There are 13 residues in the CDR3.